This is a list of T cell receptor beta chains from one sample in a study of blood T cell repertoires in COVID-19. Only in-frame clones appear in the TCRdb table, and some are missing; sequencing was by immunoSEQ multiplex PCR. Among 150,000 to 200,000 clones listed, 70% to 80% were seen once. Input material: peripheral blood. All receptors come from a woman in her sixties with COVID-19, enrolled during active disease. Both conserved end residues are part of each CDR3. Fields, in order: CDR3 DNA, CDR3 protein, D gene, clone size, J gene, V gene. A D gene is named only where the DNA matches it firmly. For some rows the clone size is stated as once, few or many, or as a class when expanded; others skip it.

TGTGCCAGCAGCGTGAGCGGGACGTCGATCGATGAGCAGTTCTTC	CASSVSGTSIDEQFF	TRBD2	NA	TRBJ2-1	TRBV9
TGTGCCAGTAGTATAGTCGGAGGATTTAGCAATCAGCCCCAGCATTTT	CASSIVGGFSNQPQHF	NA	NA	TRBJ1-5	TRBV19
TGTGCCAGCAGCTTAGCTAAGGACTGGAATGAGCAGTTCTTC	CASSLAKDWNEQFF	NA	NA	TRBJ2-1	TRBV11-2
TGTGCCAGCAGCCTGTCGGGGGGCCAATCACCCCTCCACTTT	CASSLSGGQSPLHF	NA	once	TRBJ1-6	TRBV27
TGTGCCAGTAGTATTAACAGGGACAAGACCCAGTACTTC	CASSINRDKTQYF	NA	NA	TRBJ2-5	TRBV19
TGTGCCATCAGTGAGTCGGGAAATCAGGGTCCCTCCTACAATGAGCAGTTCTTC	CAISESGNQGPSYNEQFF	NA	NA	TRBJ2-1	TRBV10-3
TGTGCCACCAGCAGAGATCCCGGGAACTATGGCTACACCTTC	CATSRDPGNYGYTF	NA	NA	TRBJ1-2	TRBV15
TGTGCCAGCAGCCTGGATGCCTCGGTGAGGAACACTGAAGCTTTCTTT	CASSLDASVRNTEAFF	NA	NA	TRBJ1-1	TRBV5-4
TGTGCCATCAGTGTAGAGACATCTACCTACAATGAGCAGTTCTTC	CAISVETSTYNEQFF	NA	NA	TRBJ2-1	TRBV10-3
TGTGCCAGCACCAAAGCACCTCGGGGGGCCAACGTCCTGACTTTC	CASTKAPRGANVLTF	NA	NA	TRBJ2-6	TRBV27
TGTGCCAGCAGCTCTACAGGGGGTAGGGAAAAACTGTTTTTT	CASSSTGGREKLFF	TRBD1	NA	TRBJ1-4	TRBV7-9
TGTGCCAGCAGTCGGACTAGCGGGAGTTACAATGAGCAGTTCTTC	CASSRTSGSYNEQFF	TRBD2	NA	TRBJ2-1	TRBV2
TGTGCCTGGAGGGTAGCGGGAAGCACAGATACGCAGTATTTT	CAWRVAGSTDTQYF	TRBD2	NA	TRBJ2-3	TRBV30
TGTGCCAGCAACCCCTCGGGACTAGCGAGGGGGCAGTTCTTC	CASNPSGLARGQFF	TRBD2	NA	TRBJ2-1	TRBV6-5
TGTGCCAGTAGTCACGGGACAGGGGGCTTCGAGCAGTACTTC	CASSHGTGGFEQYF	TRBD1	NA	TRBJ2-7	TRBV19
TGTGCCAGCAGCGTAAGGGACAGCTATTCACCCCTCCACTTT	CASSVRDSYSPLHF	TRBD1	NA	TRBJ1-6	TRBV9
TGTGCCAGCGGTCCTCTAGCGGGAGGTAGCAATGAGCAGTTCTTC	CASGPLAGGSNEQFF	TRBD2	once	TRBJ2-1	TRBV27
TGCAGCGTTGATTTTGCGGGAGAGACCCAGTACTTC	CSVDFAGETQYF	NA	NA	TRBJ2-5	TRBV29-1
TGTGCCAGTAGAAAGAGATCAGGACAGGGGGCTAATTCACCCCTCCACTTT	CASRKRSGQGANSPLHF	TRBD1	NA	TRBJ1-6	TRBV19
TGCAGCGCCGAGGGTGGAAACGACTACGAGCAGTACTTC	CSAEGGNDYEQYF	NA	NA	TRBJ2-7	TRBV29-1
TGTGCCAGCAGAAAAACAGGGCACTATGGCTACACCTTC	CASRKTGHYGYTF	NA	NA	TRBJ1-2	TRBV6-5
TGTGCCAGCAGTTACGAAGGGGGCGCTGGGCTTGAAGCTTTCTTT	CASSYEGGAGLEAFF	TRBD1	NA	TRBJ1-1	TRBV6-5
TGTGCCAGCAGGACACAGGGGGCTGGGGCCAACGTCCTGACTTTC	CASRTQGAGANVLTF	TRBD1	NA	TRBJ2-6	TRBV28